The T cell receptor beta chain described here comes from a study of T cells of healthy individuals. Trimming removed 1 base from V and 9 bases from J, with 4 bases in between. The V gene's germline CDR1 is MGHRA and CDR2 YSYEKL. CDR3 size: 11 residues. TCRdb analysed the 5' RACE reads with MiXCR anew, one entry per CDR3 protein. The sample has tens of thousands of distinct CDR3 sequences, 15% to 20% seen once; the top ten hold roughly 4.7%. The V gene is TRBV4-1, the J gene TRBJ2-4; D is uncertain. The sequence was obtained from a human donor in good health. The CDR3 DNA is TGCGCCAGCAGCCAAGGGGGCATTCAGTACTTC. This encodes CASSQGGIQYF.